The 7 T cell receptor beta chains below come from one sample, sequenced in a study of T cell responses to AZD1222 COVID-19 vaccine. The assay was immunoSEQ multiplex PCR, and TCRdb's table has in-frame clones only and misses some. The profile covers some 150,000 clones, with about 82% appearing a single time and over 4.5% taken by the ten largest. The sample consisted of peripheral blood, taken 28 days after the second AZD1222 dose. The origin of the receptors is an adult who received the AZD1222 COVID-19 vaccine.

This chain uses TRBV6-5 with TRBJ1-1; perhaps TRBD1 as D (6 bases). V shed 0 bases and J shed 7 bases, with 15 bases lying between them. The CDR3 length is 15 residues. Germline loops: CDR1 MNHEY, CDR2 SVGAGI. In DNA, the CDR3 is TGTGCCAGCAGTTACTCGATAGGGGGAGGTATTGAAGCTTTCTTT. Its translation is CASSYSIGGGIEAFF.

The chain carries TRBV11-3 and TRBJ1-1; the D gene is possibly TRBD1 (5 bases). The germline CDR1 and CDR2 sequences are SGHNT and YENEEA. Trimming stripped 3 bases from V and 4 bases from J, with 12 bases between. This CDR3 contains 14 residues. CDR3: CASSLGRGGTEAFF. For the CDR3, the DNA is TGTGCCAGCAGCTTGGGGAGGGGTGGCACTGAAGCTTTCTTT.

The chain joins TRBV30 to TRBJ2-7, with D tentatively TRBD1 (5 bases). The germline CDR1 and CDR2 sequences are GTSNPN and SVGIG (reference sequence). The germline V and J ends were trimmed by 4 bases and 2 bases, with 12 bases remaining between them. The CDR3 runs to 13 residues. CDR3 amino acids: CAWTGRETYEQYF. CDR3 DNA: TGTGCCTGGACCGGCAGGGAAACCTACGAGCAGTACTTC.

In this sample, this clone turned up once. The chain is built from TRBV6-1 and TRBJ1-1; D is ambiguous. V dropped 2 bases and J dropped 6 bases, with 16 bases sitting between them. From germline, CDR1 is MNHNS and CDR2 SASEGT. CDR3 length: 15 residues. The DNA for the CDR3 is TGTGCCAGCAGTGAACCGGGCCCCCACGGCGCTGAAGCTTTCTTT. The encoded protein is CASSEPGPHGAEAFF.

This chain uses TRBV9 with TRBJ2-7, with no clear D. Germline lookup yields CDR1 SGDLS and CDR2 YYNGEE. The length of the CDR3 is 13 residues. V lost 0 bases, J lost 5 bases, and 9 bases lay in between. In DNA form, the CDR3 reads TGTGCCAGCAGCGTAGGGCAGGAACACGAGCAGTACTTC. Its protein is CASSVGQEHEQYF.

The CDR3 nucleotides are TGCGCCAGCAGCCAAGGGTTAACAGGGGTAGAGCAGTACTTC. Amino acid sequence: CASSQGLTGVEQYF. The chain has TRBV4-1 and TRBJ2-7; 7 bases map to TRBD1. This CDR3 region has 14 residues. The V and J ends lost 1 base and 7 bases, in that order; junction bases with no gene match: 7. Germline V CDR1 and CDR2: MGHRA, YSYEKL.

This chain joins TRBV7-6 and TRBJ1-4; D may be TRBD1 (6 bases). V lost 5 bases to trimming and J lost 6 bases, with 19 bases between them. The V gene's germline CDR1 is SGHVS and CDR2 FNYEAQ. This CDR3 has 16 amino acids. The CDR3 here is CASSLGQSLRDEKLFF. In DNA, the CDR3 is TGTGCCAGCAGCCTCGGACAGTCGCTTAGAGATGAAAAACTGTTTTTT. The complete variable domain, with remaining parts taken from reference TRBV7-6 and TRBJ1-4, reads GAGVSQSPRYKVTKRGQDVALRCDPISGHVSLYWYRQALGQGPEFLTYFNYEAQQDKSGLPNDRFSAERPEGSISTLTIQRTEQRDSAMYRCASSLGQSLRDEKLFFGSGTQLSVL.